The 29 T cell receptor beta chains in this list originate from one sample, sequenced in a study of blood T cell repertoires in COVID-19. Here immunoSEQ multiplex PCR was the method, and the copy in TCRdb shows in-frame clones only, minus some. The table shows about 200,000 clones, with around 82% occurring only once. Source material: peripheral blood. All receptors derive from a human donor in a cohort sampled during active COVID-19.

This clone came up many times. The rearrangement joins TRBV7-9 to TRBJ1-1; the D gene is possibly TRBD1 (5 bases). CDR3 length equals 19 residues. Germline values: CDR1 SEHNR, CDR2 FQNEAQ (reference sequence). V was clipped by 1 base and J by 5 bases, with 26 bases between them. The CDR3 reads CASSLGGISTPPGGTEAFF. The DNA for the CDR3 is TGTGCCAGCAGCTTAGGGGGGATATCGACACCCCCGGGAGGAACTGAAGCTTTCTTT.

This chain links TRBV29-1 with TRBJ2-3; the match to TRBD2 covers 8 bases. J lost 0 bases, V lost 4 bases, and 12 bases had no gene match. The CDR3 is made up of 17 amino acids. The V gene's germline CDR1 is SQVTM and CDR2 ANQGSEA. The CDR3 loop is CSVGILAGDPSTDTQYF. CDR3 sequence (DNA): TGCAGCGTTGGGATCCTAGCGGGCGACCCTAGCACAGATACGCAGTATTTT.

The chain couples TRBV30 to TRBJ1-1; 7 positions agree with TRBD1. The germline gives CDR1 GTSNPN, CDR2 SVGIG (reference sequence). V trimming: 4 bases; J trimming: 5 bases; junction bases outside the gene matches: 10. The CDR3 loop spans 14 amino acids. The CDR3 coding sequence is TGTGCCTGGACACCCAAAGGGGGCATTACTGAAGCTTTCTTT. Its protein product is CAWTPKGGITEAFF.

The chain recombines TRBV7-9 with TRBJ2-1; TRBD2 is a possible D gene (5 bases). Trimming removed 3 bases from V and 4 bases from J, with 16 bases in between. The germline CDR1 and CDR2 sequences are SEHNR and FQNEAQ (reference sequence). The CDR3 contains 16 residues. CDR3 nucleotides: TGTGCCAGCAGCTTCGGGTTCGGGATATCTTACAATGAGCAGTTCTTC. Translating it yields CASSFGFGISYNEQFF.

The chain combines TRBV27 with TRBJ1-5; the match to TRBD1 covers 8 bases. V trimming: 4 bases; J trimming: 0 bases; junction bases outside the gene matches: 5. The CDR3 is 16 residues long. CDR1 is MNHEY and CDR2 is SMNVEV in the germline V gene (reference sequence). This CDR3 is CASSSLGTGSNQPQHF. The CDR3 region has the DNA TGTGCCAGCAGTTCCCTCGGGACAGGTAGCAATCAGCCCCAGCATTTT.

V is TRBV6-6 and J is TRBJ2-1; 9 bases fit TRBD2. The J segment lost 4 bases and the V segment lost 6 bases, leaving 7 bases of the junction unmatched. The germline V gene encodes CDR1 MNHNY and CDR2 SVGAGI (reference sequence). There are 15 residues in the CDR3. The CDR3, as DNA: TGTGCCAGCAGATCCGGGACTAGCCTATACAATGAGCAGTTCTTC. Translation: CASRSGTSLYNEQFF.

The CDR3: CASSLDRGNSPLHF. As DNA, the CDR3 is TGTGCCAGCAGCTTAGACAGGGGCAATTCACCCCTCCACTTT. The V call is TRBV7-2, the J call TRBJ1-6; 7 nucleotides line up with TRBD1. This CDR3 is 14 amino acids long. V was pared by 1 base and J by 7 bases, with 1 base of the junction left unmatched. The V gene's germline CDR1 is SGHTA and CDR2 FQGNSA.

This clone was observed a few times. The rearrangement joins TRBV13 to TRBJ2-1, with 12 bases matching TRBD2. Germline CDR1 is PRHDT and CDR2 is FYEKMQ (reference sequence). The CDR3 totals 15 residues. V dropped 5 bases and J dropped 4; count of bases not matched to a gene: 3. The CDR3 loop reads CASSTGTSGYNEQFF. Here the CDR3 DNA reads TGTGCCAGCAGCACAGGGACTAGCGGGTACAATGAGCAGTTCTTC.

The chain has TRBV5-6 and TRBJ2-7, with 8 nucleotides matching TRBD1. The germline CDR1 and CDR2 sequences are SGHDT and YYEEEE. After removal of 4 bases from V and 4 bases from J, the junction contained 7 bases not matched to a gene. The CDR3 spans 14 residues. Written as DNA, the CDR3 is TGTGCCAGCAGCAGAAGGACAGGGCATTACGAGCAGTACTTC. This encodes CASSRRTGHYEQYF.

The CDR3 is CASSREGFGYTF. The DNA of the CDR3 is TGCGCCAGCAGCCGGGAGGGTTTCGGCTACACCTTC. The chain joins TRBV4-3 to TRBJ1-2, with no clear D. Trimming removed 4 bases from V and 8 bases from J, with 11 bases in between. This CDR3 contains 12 residues. Germline-derived CDR1 and CDR2 are LGHNA and YSLEER.

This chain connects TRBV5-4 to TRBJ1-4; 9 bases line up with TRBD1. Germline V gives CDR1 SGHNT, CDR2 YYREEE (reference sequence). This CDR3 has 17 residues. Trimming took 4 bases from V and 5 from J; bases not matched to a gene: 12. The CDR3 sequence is CASSPGTGMLGNEKLFF. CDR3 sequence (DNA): TGTGCCAGCAGCCCCGGGACAGGGATGTTGGGGAATGAAAAACTGTTTTTT.

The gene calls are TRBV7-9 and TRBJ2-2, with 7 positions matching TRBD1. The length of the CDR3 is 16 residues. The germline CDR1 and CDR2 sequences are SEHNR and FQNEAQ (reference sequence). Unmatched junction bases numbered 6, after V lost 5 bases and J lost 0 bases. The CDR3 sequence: CASSLRGPSNTGELFF. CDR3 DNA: TGTGCCAGCAGCCTAAGGGGGCCCTCGAACACCGGGGAGCTGTTTTTT.

For the CDR3, the DNA is TGTGCCAGCAGTGAAGCGGGGGGGGGACCCCTCCACTTT. Amino acids: CASSEAGGGPLHF. This chain joins TRBV6-1 and TRBJ1-6, with a possible D match to TRBD1 (5 bases). The V end was cut by 0 bases, the J end by 12 bases, with 9 bases between. The germline V gene has CDR1 MNHNS and CDR2 SASEGT. The CDR3 extends over 13 amino acids.

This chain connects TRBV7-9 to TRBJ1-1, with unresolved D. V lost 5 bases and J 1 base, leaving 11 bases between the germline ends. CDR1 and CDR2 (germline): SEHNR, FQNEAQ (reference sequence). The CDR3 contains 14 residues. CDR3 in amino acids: CASSTPIWNTEAFF. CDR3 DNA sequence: TGTGCCAGCAGCACACCGATTTGGAACACTGAAGCTTTCTTT.

DNA for the CDR3: TGTGCCAGCAGCCAACCGGGACTAGCGGGAGAGGCGTACGAGCAGTACTTC. Translation gives CASSQPGLAGEAYEQYF. The gene calls are TRBV3-1 (or the pseudogene TRBV3-2) and TRBJ2-7, with 14 bases that match TRBD2. The CDR3 totals 17 residues. Germline CDR1 LGHDT, CDR2 YNNKEL (reference sequence). Trimming removed 2 bases from V and 4 bases from J; junction bases left unmatched: 7.

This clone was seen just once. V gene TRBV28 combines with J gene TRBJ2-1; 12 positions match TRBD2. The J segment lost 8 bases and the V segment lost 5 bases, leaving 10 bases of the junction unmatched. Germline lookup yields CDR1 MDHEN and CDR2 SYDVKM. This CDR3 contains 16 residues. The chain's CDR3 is CASSPPLAGGPDEQFF. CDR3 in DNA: TGTGCCAGCAGTCCCCCTCTAGCGGGGGGGCCCGATGAGCAGTTCTTC.

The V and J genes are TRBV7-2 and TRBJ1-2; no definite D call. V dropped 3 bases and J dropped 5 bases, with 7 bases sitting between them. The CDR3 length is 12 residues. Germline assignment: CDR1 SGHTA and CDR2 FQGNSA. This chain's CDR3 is CASSLGTYGYTF. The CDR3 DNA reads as TGTGCCAGCAGCTTGGGCACTTATGGCTACACCTTC.

CDR3 in amino acids: CASSSTPGRGYTF. As DNA, the CDR3 is TGTGCCAGCAGCTCAACGCCCGGGAGGGGCTACACCTTC. The chain combines TRBV11-2 with TRBJ1-2, with D uncertain. This CDR3 contains 13 residues. Deletions cut 4 bases from V and 8 bases from J, with 14 bases between. The germline V gene has CDR1 SGHAT and CDR2 FQNNGV.

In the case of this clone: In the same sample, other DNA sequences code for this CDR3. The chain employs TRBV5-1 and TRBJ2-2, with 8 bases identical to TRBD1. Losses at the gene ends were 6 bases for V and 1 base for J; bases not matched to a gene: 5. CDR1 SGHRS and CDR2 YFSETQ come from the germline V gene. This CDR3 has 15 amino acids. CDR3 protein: CASTRTGRNTGELFF. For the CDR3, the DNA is TGCGCCAGCACCCGGACAGGGCGGAACACCGGGGAGCTGTTTTTT. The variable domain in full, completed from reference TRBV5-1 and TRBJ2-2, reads KAGVTQTPRYLIKTRGQQVTLSCSPISGHRSVSWYQQTPGQGLQFLFEYFSETQRNKGNFPGRFSGRQFSNSRSEMNVSTLELGDSALYLCASTRTGRNTGELFFGEGSRLTVL.

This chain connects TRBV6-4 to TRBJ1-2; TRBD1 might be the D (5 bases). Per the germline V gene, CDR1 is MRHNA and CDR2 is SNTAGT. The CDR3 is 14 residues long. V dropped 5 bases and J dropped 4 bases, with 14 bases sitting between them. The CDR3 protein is CASSPDQGPYGYTF. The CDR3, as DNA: TGTGCCAGCAGTCCAGATCAGGGTCCCTATGGCTACACCTTC.

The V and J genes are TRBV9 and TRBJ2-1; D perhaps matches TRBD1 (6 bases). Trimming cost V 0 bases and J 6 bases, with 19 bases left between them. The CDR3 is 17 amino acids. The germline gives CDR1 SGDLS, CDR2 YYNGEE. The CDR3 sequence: CASSVALVGAGVNEQFF. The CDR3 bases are TGTGCCAGCAGCGTAGCTTTAGTAGGGGCAGGGGTCAATGAGCAGTTCTTC.

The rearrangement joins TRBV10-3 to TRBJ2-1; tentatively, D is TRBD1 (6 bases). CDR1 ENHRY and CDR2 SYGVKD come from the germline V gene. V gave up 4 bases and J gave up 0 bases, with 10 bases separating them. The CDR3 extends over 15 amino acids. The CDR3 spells CAISGDTGSYNEQFF. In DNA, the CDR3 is TGTGCCATCAGTGGGGACACCGGCTCCTACAATGAGCAGTTCTTC.

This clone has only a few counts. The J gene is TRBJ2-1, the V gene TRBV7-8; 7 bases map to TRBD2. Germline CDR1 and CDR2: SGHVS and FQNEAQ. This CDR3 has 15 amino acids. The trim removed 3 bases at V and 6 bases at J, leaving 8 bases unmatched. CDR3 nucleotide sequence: TGTGCCAGCAGCTTTAGCGGGCGGAGATCCAATGAGCAGTTCTTC. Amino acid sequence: CASSFSGRRSNEQFF.

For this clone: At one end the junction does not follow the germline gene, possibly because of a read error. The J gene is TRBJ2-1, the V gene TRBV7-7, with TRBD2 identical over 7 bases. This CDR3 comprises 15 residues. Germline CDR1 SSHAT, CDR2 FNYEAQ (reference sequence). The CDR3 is CASSSSGGGDNEQFF. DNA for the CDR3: TGTGCTAGCAGCTCGTCCGGGGGAGGGGACAATGAGCAGTTCTTC.

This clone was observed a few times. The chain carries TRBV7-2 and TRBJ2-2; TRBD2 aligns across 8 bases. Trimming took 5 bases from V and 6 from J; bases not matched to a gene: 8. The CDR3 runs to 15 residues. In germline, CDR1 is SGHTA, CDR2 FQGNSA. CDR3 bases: TGTGCCAGCAGCCGCAGCGGGAGTACGCCCGGGGAGCTGTTTTTT. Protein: CASSRSGSTPGELFF.

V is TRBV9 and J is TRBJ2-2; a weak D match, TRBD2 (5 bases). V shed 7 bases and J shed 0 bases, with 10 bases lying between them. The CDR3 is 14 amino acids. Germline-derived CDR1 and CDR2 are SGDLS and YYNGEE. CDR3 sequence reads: CASGSEANTGELFF. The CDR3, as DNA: TGTGCCAGCGGGAGTGAAGCGAACACCGGGGAGCTGTTTTTT.

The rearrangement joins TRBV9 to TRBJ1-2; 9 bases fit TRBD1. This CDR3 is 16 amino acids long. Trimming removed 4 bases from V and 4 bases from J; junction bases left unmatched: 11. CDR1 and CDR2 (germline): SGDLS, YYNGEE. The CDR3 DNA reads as TGTGCCAGCAGCCCCCAAATAACAGGGGGCGCCTATGGCTACACCTTC. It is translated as CASSPQITGGAYGYTF.

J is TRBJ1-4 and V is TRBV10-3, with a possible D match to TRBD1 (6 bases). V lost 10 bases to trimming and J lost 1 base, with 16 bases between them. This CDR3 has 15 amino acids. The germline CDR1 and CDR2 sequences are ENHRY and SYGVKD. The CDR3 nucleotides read TGTGCCACAGCTAACTACAGGGAAACTAATGAAAAACTGTTTTTT. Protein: CATANYRETNEKLFF.

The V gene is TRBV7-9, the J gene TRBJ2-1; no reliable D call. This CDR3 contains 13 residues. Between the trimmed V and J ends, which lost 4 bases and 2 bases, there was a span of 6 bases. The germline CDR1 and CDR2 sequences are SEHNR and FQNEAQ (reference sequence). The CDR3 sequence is CASSSETYNEQFF. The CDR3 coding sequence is TGTGCCAGCAGCTCCGAGACCTACAATGAGCAGTTCTTC.